This T cell receptor beta chain comes out of a study of T cell responses to AZD1222 COVID-19 vaccine. Overall study findings and caveats: Recipients of AZD1222 seropositive at baseline numbered only five or six. Donors were largely white British and mainly female; clonal diversity was possibly underestimated.

Libraries were prepared by immunoSEQ multiplex PCR; TCRdb keeps only in-frame clonotypes and omits some of them. Here the sample spans 180,000 or so clones, 92% being singletons. V lost 3 bases and J 8 bases, leaving 10 bases between the germline ends. This CDR3 spans 12 amino acids. As for this clone: The target antigen is unknown.

The sample here was peripheral blood, taken 28 days after the second AZD1222 dose. The gene calls are TRBV12-3 or TRBV12-4 and TRBJ1-1; weak D call: TRBD1 (5 bases). This receptor was obtained from an adult who received the AZD1222 COVID-19 vaccine. CDR3 region: CASSFAGDEAFF. CDR3 bases: TGTGCCAGCAGTTTCGCGGGGGACGAAGCTTTCTTT.